The source of this TCR beta chain is a study of blood T cell repertoires in COVID-19. In the original workflow: Using reference gene primer amplification, nucleated cell counts were estimated. Some clones are missing from TCRdb's copy, which holds only in-frame ones; the method was immunoSEQ multiplex PCR. That table gives V, J and clone size, and the DNA gave D and trimming. There are approximately 490,000 clones in the sample; about 88% occur only once, and more than 7.5% lies in the top ten. The CDR3 is made up of 14 amino acids. From germline, CDR1 is SGHRS and CDR2 YFSETQ. Trimming at V came to 4 bases and at J to 4 bases, leaving 4 bases not matched to a gene.

This receptor was identified in a woman aged 55-69 years who had recovered from COVID-19. The chain is built from TRBV5-1 and TRBJ1-4; 7 bases match TRBD1. Input material: PBMCs or T cells enriched from blood (not recorded which). The CDR3 bases are TGCGCCAGCAGCGAGCAGGGGGTTAATGAAAAACTGTTTTTT. Translated: CASSEQGVNEKLFF.